The 2 T cell receptor beta chains in this list originate from one sample, sequenced in a study of cytomegalovirus exposure and HLA in healthy donors. Use of 60 Vbeta and 13 Jbeta primers characterized the PCR. Sequencing used immunoSEQ multiplex PCR; TCRdb keeps in-frame clones, though not all of them. The sample lists 250,000 or so clones, roughly 84% occurring once. The sequenced sample consisted of PBMCs. These receptors came from a human donor in good health.

V usage is TRBV2 and J usage is TRBJ1-1, with 10 bases aligning to TRBD1. Looked up from germline, CDR1 is SNHLY and CDR2 is FYNNEI. The CDR3 spans 15 residues. Trimming took 0 bases from V and 5 from J; bases not matched to a gene: 3. CDR3 coding DNA: TGTGCCAGCAGTGAAGCCGACAGGGGGCCGACTGAAGCTTTCTTT. Amino acids: CASSEADRGPTEAFF.

The chain uses TRBV7-6 and TRBJ2-1; 9 positions match TRBD2. The CDR3 sequence is 19 residues long. CDR1 is SGHVS and CDR2 is FNYEAQ in the germline V gene. The V gene end was trimmed by 5 bases and the J gene end by 4 bases; junction bases not matched to a gene: 18. CDR3 loop: CASSPRSKREDYRYNEQFF. The CDR3 nucleotides are TGTGCCAGCAGCCCCCGAAGTAAGCGGGAGGACTACAGGTACAATGAGCAGTTCTTC.